This T cell receptor (beta chain) derives from a study of T cell responses to AZD1222 COVID-19 vaccine. About this clone: The antigen is undetermined.

Assay: immunoSEQ multiplex PCR; the TCRdb copy retains only in-frame clones and omits some. The sample records tens of thousands of clones, 75% to 90% being singletons. Germline CDR1 LNHDA, CDR2 SQIVND (reference sequence). V was pared by 5 bases and J by 4 bases, with 11 bases between. The CDR3 is 13 residues long. General study points: Spike-spanning, vaccine-associated CD4 TCRs were dominant at 160-218 and 743-854. Baseline seropositivity characterized only a handful of AZD1222 recipients.

Analysis merged second doses at about 4 or about 12 weeks. Here the sequenced sample was peripheral blood, taken 28 days after the second AZD1222 dose. The chain joins TRBV19 to TRBJ1-1; no firm D call. This receptor was obtained from an adult who received the AZD1222 COVID-19 vaccine. The CDR3 sequence is CASSSAPGTEAFF. The DNA of the CDR3 is TGTGCCAGTAGTTCCGCTCCGGGCACTGAAGCTTTCTTT.